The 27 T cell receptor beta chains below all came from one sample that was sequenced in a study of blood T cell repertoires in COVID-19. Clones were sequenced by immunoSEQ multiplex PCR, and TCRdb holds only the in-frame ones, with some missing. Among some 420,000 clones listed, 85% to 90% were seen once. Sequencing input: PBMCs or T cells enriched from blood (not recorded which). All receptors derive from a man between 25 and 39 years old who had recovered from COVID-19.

The CDR3 protein is CASSPIVLAAYNEQFF. In nucleotides, the CDR3 is TGCGCCAGCAGTCCGATAGTACTAGCGGCCTACAATGAGCAGTTCTTC. The chain combines TRBV10-1 with TRBJ2-1; TRBD2 agrees at 8 bases. J was trimmed by 2 bases and V by 5 bases; bases with no gene match: 8. Germline loops: CDR1 WNHNN, CDR2 SYGVQD (reference sequence). The CDR3 spans 16 residues.

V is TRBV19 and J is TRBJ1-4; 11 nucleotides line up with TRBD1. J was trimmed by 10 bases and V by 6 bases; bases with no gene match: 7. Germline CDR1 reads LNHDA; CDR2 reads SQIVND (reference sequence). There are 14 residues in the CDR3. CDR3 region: CASRPSGTGGKLFF. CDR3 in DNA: TGTGCCAGTAGACCCTCCGGGACAGGGGGAAAACTGTTTTTT.

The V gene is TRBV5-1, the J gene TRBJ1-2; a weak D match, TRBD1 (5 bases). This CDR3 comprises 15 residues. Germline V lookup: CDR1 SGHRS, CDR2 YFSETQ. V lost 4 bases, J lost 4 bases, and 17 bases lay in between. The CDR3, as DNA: TGCGCCAGCAGCACCTCTGACAGCAGTCTCTATGGCTACACCTTC. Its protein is CASSTSDSSLYGYTF. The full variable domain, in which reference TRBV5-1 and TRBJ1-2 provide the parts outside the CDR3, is KAGVTQTPRYLIKTRGQQVTLSCSPISGHRSVSWYQQTPGQGLQFLFEYFSETQRNKGNFPGRFSGRQFSNSRSEMNVSTLELGDSALYLCASSTSDSSLYGYTFGSGTRLTVV.

CDR3 residues: CASSVWASSYEQYF. The CDR3 nucleotides are TGTGCCAGCAGCGTTTGGGCGAGCTCCTACGAGCAGTACTTC. The chain couples TRBV9 to TRBJ2-7; D not resolved. Germline CDR1 SGDLS, CDR2 YYNGEE. V was trimmed by 2 bases and J by 0 bases, leaving 9 bases between them. The CDR3 sequence is 14 residues long.

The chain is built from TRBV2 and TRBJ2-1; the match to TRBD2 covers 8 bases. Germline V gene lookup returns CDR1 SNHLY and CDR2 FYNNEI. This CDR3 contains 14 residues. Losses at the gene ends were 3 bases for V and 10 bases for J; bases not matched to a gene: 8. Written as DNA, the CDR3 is TGTGCCAGCAGTGACTTCGGGGGGGATTCCGAGCAGTTCTTC. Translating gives CASSDFGGDSEQFF. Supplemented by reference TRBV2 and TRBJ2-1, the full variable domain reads EPEVTQTPSHQVTQMGQEVILRCVPISNHLYFYWYRQILGQKVEFLVSFYNNEISEKSEIFDDQFSVERPDGSNFTLKIRSTKLEDSAMYFCASSDFGGDSEQFFGPGTRLTVL.

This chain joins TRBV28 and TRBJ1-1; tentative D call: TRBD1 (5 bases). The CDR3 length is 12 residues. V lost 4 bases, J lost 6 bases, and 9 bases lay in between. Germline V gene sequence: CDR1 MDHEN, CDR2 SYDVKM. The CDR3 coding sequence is TGTGCCAGCAGTTCGGACACTCCTGAAGCTTTCTTT. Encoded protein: CASSSDTPEAFF.

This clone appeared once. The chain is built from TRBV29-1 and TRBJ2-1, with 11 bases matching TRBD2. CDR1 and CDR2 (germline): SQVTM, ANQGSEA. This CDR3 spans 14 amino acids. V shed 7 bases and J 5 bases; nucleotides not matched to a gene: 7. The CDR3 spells CSAPTSGKNNEQFF. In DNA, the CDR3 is TGCAGCGCCCCGACTAGCGGGAAAAACAATGAGCAGTTCTTC.

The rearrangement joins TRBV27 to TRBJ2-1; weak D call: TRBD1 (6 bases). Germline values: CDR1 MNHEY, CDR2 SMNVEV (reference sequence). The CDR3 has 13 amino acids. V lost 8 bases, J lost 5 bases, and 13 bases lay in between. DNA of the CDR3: TGTGCCAGCCGGAATTACAGGGACAATGAGCAGTTCTTC. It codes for CASRNYRDNEQFF.

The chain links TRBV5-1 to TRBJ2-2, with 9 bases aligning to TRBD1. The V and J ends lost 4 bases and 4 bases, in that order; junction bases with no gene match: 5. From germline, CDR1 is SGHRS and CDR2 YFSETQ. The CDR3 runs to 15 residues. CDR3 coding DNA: TGCGCCAGCAGCCCTACGGACAGGGGCACCGGGGAGCTGTTTTTT. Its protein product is CASSPTDRGTGELFF.

This CDR3 reads CASSVGPGQGNYGYTF. The CDR3 bases are TGTGCCAGCAGCGTAGGACCCGGACAGGGAAACTATGGCTACACCTTC. The rearrangement links TRBV9 to TRBJ1-2, with TRBD1 matching over 8 bases. J was trimmed by 2 bases and V by 0 bases; bases with no gene match: 6. CDR1 SGDLS and CDR2 YYNGEE come from the germline V gene. This CDR3 has 16 residues.

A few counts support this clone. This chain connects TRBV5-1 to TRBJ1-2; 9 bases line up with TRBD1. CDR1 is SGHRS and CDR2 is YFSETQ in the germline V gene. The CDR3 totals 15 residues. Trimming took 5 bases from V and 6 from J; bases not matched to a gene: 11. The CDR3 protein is CASRAAGQGPHGYTF. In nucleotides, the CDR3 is TGCGCCAGCAGAGCGGCGGGACAGGGTCCCCATGGCTACACCTTC.

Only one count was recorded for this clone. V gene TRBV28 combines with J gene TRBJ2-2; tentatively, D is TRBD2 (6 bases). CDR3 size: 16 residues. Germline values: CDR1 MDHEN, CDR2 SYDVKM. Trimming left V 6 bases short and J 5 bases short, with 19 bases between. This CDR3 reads CASSPTGVLWTGELFF. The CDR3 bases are TGTGCCAGCAGCCCGACGGGGGTGCTTTGGACCGGGGAGCTGTTTTTT.

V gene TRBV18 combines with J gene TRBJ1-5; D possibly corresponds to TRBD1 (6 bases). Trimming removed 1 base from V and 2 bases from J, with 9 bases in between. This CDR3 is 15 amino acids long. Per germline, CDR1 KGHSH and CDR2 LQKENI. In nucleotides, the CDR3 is TGTGCCAGCTCACCACAATCAGGGGGCAATCAGCCCCAGCATTTT. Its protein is CASSPQSGGNQPQHF. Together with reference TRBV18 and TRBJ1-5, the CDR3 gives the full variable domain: NAGVMQNPRHLVRRRGQEARLRCSPMKGHSHVYWYRQLPEEGLKFMVYLQKENIIDESGMPKERFSAEFPKEGPSILRIQQVVRGDSAAYFCASSPQSGGNQPQHFGDGTRLSIL.

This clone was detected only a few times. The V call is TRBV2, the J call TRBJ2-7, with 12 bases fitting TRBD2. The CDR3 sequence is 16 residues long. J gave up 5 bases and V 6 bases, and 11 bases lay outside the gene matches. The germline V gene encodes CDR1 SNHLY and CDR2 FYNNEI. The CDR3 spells CASRFLLAGGPHEQYF. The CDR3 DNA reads TGTGCCAGCAGATTTCTTCTAGCGGGAGGGCCGCACGAGCAGTACTTC.

The CDR3 here is CASTREAGGPDTQYF. DNA for the CDR3: TGTGCCAGCACTCGAGAAGCGGGAGGCCCAGATACGCAGTATTTT. J is TRBJ2-3 and V is TRBV2, with TRBD2 matching 9 bases. Germline CDR1 reads SNHLY; CDR2 reads FYNNEI. The CDR3 is made up of 15 amino acids. Trimming cost V 7 bases and J 4 bases; bases outside gene matches: 9.

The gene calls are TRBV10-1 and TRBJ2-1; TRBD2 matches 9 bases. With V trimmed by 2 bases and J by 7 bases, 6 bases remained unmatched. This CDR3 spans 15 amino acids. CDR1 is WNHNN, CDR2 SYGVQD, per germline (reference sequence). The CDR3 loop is CASSEGDSGRNEQFF. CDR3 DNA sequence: TGCGCCAGCAGTGAGGGGGATAGCGGGAGAAATGAGCAGTTCTTC.

The CDR3 loop reads CSVDRDRQCQPQHF. CDR3 bases: TGCAGCGTTGATAGGGACAGACAGTGTCAGCCCCAGCATTTT. The chain employs TRBV29-1 and TRBJ1-5; TRBD1 aligns across 7 bases. Germline trimming cut 3 bases from V and 6 bases from J; bases unmatched to any gene: 8. Germline loops: CDR1 SQVTM, CDR2 ANQGSEA. This CDR3 has 14 amino acids.

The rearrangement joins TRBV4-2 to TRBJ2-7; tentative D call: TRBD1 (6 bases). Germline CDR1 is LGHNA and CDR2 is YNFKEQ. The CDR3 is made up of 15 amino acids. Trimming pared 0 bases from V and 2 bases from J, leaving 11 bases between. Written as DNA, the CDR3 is TGTGCCAGCAGCCAAGATCGGAACAGGGCCTACGAGCAGTACTTC. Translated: CASSQDRNRAYEQYF.

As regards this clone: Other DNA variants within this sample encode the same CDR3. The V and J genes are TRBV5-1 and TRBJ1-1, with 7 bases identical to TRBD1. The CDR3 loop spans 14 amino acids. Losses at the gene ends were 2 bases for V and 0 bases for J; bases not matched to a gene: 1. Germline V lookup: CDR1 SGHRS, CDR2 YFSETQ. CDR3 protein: CASSLGGMNTEAFF. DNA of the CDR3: TGCGCCAGCAGCTTAGGGGGCATGAACACTGAAGCTTTCTTT.

CDR3 loop: CASSISRGWREQYF. As DNA, the CDR3 is TGTGCCAGTAGTATTTCCAGGGGATGGCGCGAGCAGTACTTC. The chain carries TRBV19 and TRBJ2-7; D is perhaps TRBD1 (6 bases). Germline-derived CDR1 and CDR2 are LNHDA and SQIVND (reference sequence). Trimming stripped 3 bases from V and 6 bases from J, with 15 bases between. The CDR3 runs 14 residues.

The CDR3 region has the DNA TGTGCCAGCAGCTTAACGCCGGGACAGGGCACAGATACGCAGTATTTT. This sequence encodes CASSLTPGQGTDTQYF. V and J are TRBV7-2 and TRBJ2-3; 8 bases match TRBD1. Losses at the gene ends were 2 bases for V and 1 base for J; bases not matched to a gene: 5. Germline values: CDR1 SGHTA, CDR2 FQGNSA. The CDR3 totals 16 residues.

Here the CDR3 reads CASSLGGYSNQPQHF. The CDR3 DNA follows: TGTGCCAGCAGCTTGGGAGGGTATAGCAATCAGCCCCAGCATTTT. The genes are TRBV5-8 and TRBJ1-5; unclear D gene. This CDR3 region has 15 residues. Between the trimmed V and J ends, which lost 0 bases and 0 bases, there was a span of 7 bases. CDR1 SGHTS and CDR2 YDEGEE come from the germline V gene.

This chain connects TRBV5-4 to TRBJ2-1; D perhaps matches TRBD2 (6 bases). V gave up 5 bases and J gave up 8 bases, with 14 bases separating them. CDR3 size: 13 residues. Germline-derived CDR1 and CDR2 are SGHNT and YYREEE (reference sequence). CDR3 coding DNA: TGTGCCAGCAGACGGACTACGGGGGATGAGCAGTTCTTC. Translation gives CASRRTTGDEQFF. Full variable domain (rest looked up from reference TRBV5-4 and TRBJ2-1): ETGVTQSPTHLIKTRGQQVTLRCSSQSGHNTVSWYQQALGQGPQFIFQYYREEENGRGNFPPRFSGLQFPNYSSELNVNALELDDSALYLCASRRTTGDEQFFGPGTRLTVL.

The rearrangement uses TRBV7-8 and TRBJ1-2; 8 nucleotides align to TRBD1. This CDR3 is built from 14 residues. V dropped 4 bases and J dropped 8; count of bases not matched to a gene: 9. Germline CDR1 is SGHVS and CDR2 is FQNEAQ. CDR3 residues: CASSYGPTGEGYTF. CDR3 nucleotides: TGTGCCAGCAGCTACGGCCCGACAGGGGAAGGCTACACCTTC.

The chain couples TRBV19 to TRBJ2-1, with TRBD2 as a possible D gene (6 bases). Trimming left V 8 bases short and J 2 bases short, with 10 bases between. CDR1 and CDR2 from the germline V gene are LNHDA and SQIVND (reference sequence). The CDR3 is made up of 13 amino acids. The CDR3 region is CASASETYNEQFF. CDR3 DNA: TGTGCCAGTGCTAGCGAAACCTACAATGAGCAGTTCTTC.

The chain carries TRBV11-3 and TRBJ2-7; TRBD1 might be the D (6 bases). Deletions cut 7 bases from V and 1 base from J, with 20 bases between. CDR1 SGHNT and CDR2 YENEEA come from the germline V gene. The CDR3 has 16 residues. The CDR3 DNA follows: TGTGCCAGCACTCACCTCCGGGACAACCCATCCTACGAGCAGTACTTC. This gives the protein CASTHLRDNPSYEQYF.

The CDR3 spells CASSQGTGDLTEAFF. The DNA of the CDR3 is TGTGCCAGCAGCCAAGGGACAGGGGATTTGACTGAAGCTTTCTTT. The chain uses TRBV3-1 (or the pseudogene TRBV3-2) and TRBJ1-1, with TRBD1 matching 9 bases. The CDR3 sequence is 15 residues long. CDR1 LGHDT and CDR2 YNNKEL come from the germline V gene (reference sequence). V gave up 1 base and J gave up 5 bases; unmatched junction bases: 5.